This T cell receptor (beta chain) came from a study of OX40 agonist ivuxolimab in advanced cancers. About the study: The patients received agonistic anti-OX40 (CD134) antibody ivuxolimab. Having had anti-PD-1, anti-PD-L1 or anti-CTLA-4 therapy before was allowed, and 40% to 45% had some.

Germline values: CDR1 SGHAT, CDR2 FQNNGV. The CDR3 has 13 residues. V lost 0 bases and J lost 7, with 9 bases in between. Sequencing was performed with immunoSEQ multiplex PCR; in TCRdb, only in-frame clones are kept and a portion is missing. The table shows 70,000 or so clones, with around 90% occurring only once. Systemic immunosuppression or a history of autoimmune disease excluded patients. The chain is built from TRBV11-2 and TRBJ1-1; D is undetermined. This material consisted of CD4+ or CD8+ T cells sorted from blood, taken in a trial of the OX40 agonist ivuxolimab. This clonotype was obtained from an adult with an advanced solid tumor such as melanoma, head and neck, liver or kidney cancer. The CDR3 sequence is CASSLDSRVEAFF. The CDR3 DNA is TGTGCCAGCAGCTTAGATTCGAGGGTTGAAGCTTTCTTT.